The 6 T cell receptor beta chains given below trace back to one sample, sequenced in a study of blood T cell repertoires in COVID-19. Generated by immunoSEQ multiplex PCR, the TCRdb table keeps only in-frame clones and is missing some. The data show 59,000 or so clones, more than 60% seen once. Sequenced input: peripheral blood. These receptor sequences come from a woman aged 50 to 60 with active or convalescent COVID-19.

The chain combines TRBV5-1 with TRBJ2-2; TRBD1 agrees at 7 bases. J was trimmed by 0 bases and V by 0 bases; bases with no gene match: 2. Germline V gives CDR1 SGHRS, CDR2 YFSETQ. There are 16 residues in the CDR3. The CDR3 protein is CASSLAGQPNTGELFF. The CDR3 nucleotides are TGCGCCAGCAGCTTGGCGGGACAGCCGAACACCGGGGAGCTGTTTTTT.

The V call is TRBV2, the J call TRBJ2-1, with TRBD2 identical over 8 bases. This CDR3 contains 16 residues. V shed 2 bases, J shed 7 bases, and the junction held 10 bases outside the gene matches. Germline-derived CDR1 and CDR2 are SNHLY and FYNNEI. This CDR3 reads CASSETAAGGLNEQFF. DNA of the CDR3: TGTGCCAGCAGTGAAACGGCTGCGGGAGGCTTAAATGAGCAGTTCTTC.

This clone was recorded a few times. J is TRBJ2-1 and V is TRBV28; no clear D. The CDR3 covers 11 residues. Trimming left V 6 bases short and J 10 bases short, with 10 bases between. Germline V lookup: CDR1 MDHEN, CDR2 SYDVKM. The CDR3 protein is CASSSNREQFF. Here the CDR3 DNA reads TGTGCCAGCAGCTCCAACCGGGAGCAGTTCTTC.

The chain is built from TRBV29-1 and TRBJ1-1; 9 positions agree with TRBD1. Trimming at V came to 6 bases and at J to 0 bases, leaving 5 bases not matched to a gene. Per the germline V gene, CDR1 is SQVTM and CDR2 is ANQGSEA. The CDR3 has 14 amino acids. The CDR3, as DNA: TGCAGCGTACACAGGGGGCTTATGAACACTGAAGCTTTCTTT. Its protein product is CSVHRGLMNTEAFF. The full variable domain, completed using reference TRBV29-1 and TRBJ1-1, is SAVISQKPSRDICQRGTSLTIQCQVDSQVTMMFWYRQQPGQSLTLIATANQGSEATYESGFVIDKFPISRPNLTFSTLTVSNMSPEDSSIYLCSVHRGLMNTEAFFGQGTRLTVV.

This clone has just a few counts. CDR3: CASSINRTPNTEAFF. The CDR3 DNA reads TGTGCCAGTAGTATAAACAGGACACCGAACACTGAAGCTTTCTTT. This sequence joins TRBV19 and TRBJ1-1; D might be TRBD1 (5 bases). Germline CDR1 reads LNHDA; CDR2 reads SQIVND (reference sequence). V was cut by 2 bases and J by 1 base, with 11 bases left in between. The CDR3 is 15 residues long. The full variable domain, completed using reference TRBV19 and TRBJ1-1, is DGGITQSPKYLFRKEGQNVTLSCEQNLNHDAMYWYRQDPGQGLRLIYYSQIVNDFQKGDIAEGYSVSREKKESFPLTVTSAQKNPTAFYLCASSINRTPNTEAFFGQGTRLTVV.

The chain combines TRBV3-1 (or the pseudogene TRBV3-2) with TRBJ2-7; 10 bases are shared with TRBD2. This CDR3 region has 14 residues. CDR1 LGHDT and CDR2 YNNKEL come from the germline V gene (reference sequence). V trimming: 4 bases; J trimming: 6 bases; junction bases outside the gene matches: 6. The CDR3 nucleotides read TGTGCCAGCAGCCGATCGGGACTAGCGATCGAGCAGTACTTC. It yields the protein CASSRSGLAIEQYF.